The T cell receptor beta chain under discussion was sequenced for a study of early T cells in non-severe SARS-CoV-2 infection. About the research overall: Sequencing targeted bulk RNA from unsorted whole blood, leaving chains unpaired.

Overall study findings and caveats: Private and CD4 specificities were missed by VDJdb matching, skewed to anti-spike CD8.

Notes on this clonotype: What it binds is not known.

Molecules of cDNA were individually given unique molecular identifiers that were attached to them. TCRdb analysed the 5' RACE reads with MiXCR anew, one entry per CDR3 protein. The table lists around 80,000 distinct CDR3 sequences, about an eighth of them singletons. The V end was cut by 3 bases, the J end by 0 bases, with 14 bases between. The CDR3 is 16 amino acids. CDR1 is SGHDT, CDR2 YYEEEE, per germline. The TCR originated in an adult who was a healthcare worker with PCR-confirmed SARS-CoV-2 infection or an uninfected control (not recorded which). The chain has TRBV5-6 and TRBJ2-3; no definite D call. The sequencing sample was made of whole blood. CDR3 amino acids: CASSSRTQLSTDTQYF. The CDR3 bases are TGTGCCAGCAGCTCCCGGACCCAATTAAGCACAGATACGCAGTATTTT.